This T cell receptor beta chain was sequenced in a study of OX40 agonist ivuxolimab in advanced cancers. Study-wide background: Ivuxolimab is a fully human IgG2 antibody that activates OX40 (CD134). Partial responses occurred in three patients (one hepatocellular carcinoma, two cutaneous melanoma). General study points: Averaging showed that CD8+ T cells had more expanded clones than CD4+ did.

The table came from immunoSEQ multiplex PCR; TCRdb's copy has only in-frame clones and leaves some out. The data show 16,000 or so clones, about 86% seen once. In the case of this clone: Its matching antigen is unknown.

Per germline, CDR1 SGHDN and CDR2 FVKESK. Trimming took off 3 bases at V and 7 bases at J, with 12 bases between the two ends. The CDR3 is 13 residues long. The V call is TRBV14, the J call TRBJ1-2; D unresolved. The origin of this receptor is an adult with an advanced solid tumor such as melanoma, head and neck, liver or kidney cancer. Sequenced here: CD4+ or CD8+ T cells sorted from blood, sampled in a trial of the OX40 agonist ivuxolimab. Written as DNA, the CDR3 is TGTGCCAGCAGCCAGTCCCCGGGGAGTGGCTACACCTTC. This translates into CASSQSPGSGYTF.